The 13 T cell receptor beta chains listed next were all sequenced from one sample in a study of blood T cell repertoires in COVID-19. Sequencing was performed with immunoSEQ multiplex PCR; in TCRdb, only in-frame clones are kept and a portion is missing. The table includes about 89,000 clones, 75% to 90% detected once. Sequences were obtained from peripheral blood. These receptors were taken from a woman aged 80 or older with acute or convalescent COVID-19.

This sequence joins TRBV19 and TRBJ1-5, with TRBD1 matching 8 bases. This CDR3 comprises 15 residues. V lost 1 base to trimming and J lost 6 bases; unmatched junction nucleotides: 5. CDR1 and CDR2 from the germline V gene are LNHDA and SQIVND (reference sequence). The CDR3 reads CASSIGQGQGQPQHF. The CDR3, as DNA: TGTGCCAGTAGTATAGGACAGGGGCAGGGTCAGCCCCAGCATTTT.

The genes are TRBV10-2 and TRBJ1-1; TRBD1 matches 11 bases. Germline V gene lookup returns CDR1 WSHSY and CDR2 SAAADI. V gave up 6 bases and J gave up 4 bases; unmatched junction bases: 1. The CDR3 is made up of 13 amino acids. CDR3: CASRDRGRTEAFF. The CDR3 DNA follows: TGCGCCAGCAGGGACAGGGGGCGCACTGAAGCTTTCTTT.

The chain employs TRBV7-8 and TRBJ1-2; 9 bases line up with TRBD1. The CDR3 consists of 15 residues. The V and J ends lost 5 bases and 2 bases, in that order; junction bases with no gene match: 6. Per germline, CDR1 SGHVS and CDR2 FQNEAQ. The CDR3 region has the DNA TGTGCCAGCAGCGCCCAGGGACAGGGCAACTATGGCTACACCTTC. Amino acid sequence: CASSAQGQGNYGYTF.

This rearrangement joins TRBV5-1 to TRBJ2-5, with 8 positions matching TRBD2. The CDR3 is made up of 15 amino acids. The germline V gene encodes CDR1 SGHRS and CDR2 YFSETQ. J was trimmed by 1 base and V by 2 bases; bases with no gene match: 4. Written as DNA, the CDR3 is TGCGCCAGCAGCTTAGGCGGGGGGCCCCAAGAGACCCAGTACTTC. This encodes CASSLGGGPQETQYF.

The chain employs TRBV7-8 and TRBJ1-6; TRBD1 aligns across 7 bases. CDR1 is SGHVS and CDR2 is FQNEAQ in the germline V gene. The CDR3 has 13 amino acids. The V and J ends lost 3 bases and 9 bases, in that order; junction bases with no gene match: 2. In nucleotides, the CDR3 is TGTGCCAGCAGCTTGACAGGGCTTTCACCCCTCCACTTT. Translation: CASSLTGLSPLHF. The full variable domain, with the rest looked up from reference TRBV7-8 and TRBJ1-6, is GAGVSQSPRYKVAKRGQDVALRCDPISGHVSLFWYQQALGQGPEFLTYFQNEAQLDKSGLPSDRFFAERPEGSVSTLKIQRTQQEDSAVYLCASSLTGLSPLHFGNGTRLTVT.

The chain has TRBV11-2 and TRBJ1-1; perhaps TRBD1 as D (6 bases). CDR1 is SGHAT and CDR2 is FQNNGV in the germline V gene. This CDR3 contains 13 residues. V lost 6 bases and J lost 4, with 12 bases in between. The CDR3 DNA is TGTGCCAGCAGAGGAACAGGGCCCACTGAAGCTTTCTTT. This codes for CASRGTGPTEAFF.

The V gene is TRBV5-1, the J gene TRBJ2-5; D not certain. CDR3 length: 13 residues. CDR1 and CDR2 (germline): SGHRS, YFSETQ. V dropped 4 bases and J dropped 4 bases, with 11 bases sitting between them. The CDR3 sequence is CASSTRERETQYF. CDR3 coding DNA: TGCGCCAGCAGCACCCGAGAGCGAGAGACCCAGTACTTC.

This clone turned up a few times. The chain joins TRBV7-9 to TRBJ1-6; TRBD1 is a possible D gene (5 bases). The ends were cut back, 1 base at V and 0 bases at J, with 7 bases in the middle. The CDR3 length is 16 residues. Looked up from germline, CDR1 is SEHNR and CDR2 is FQNEAQ (reference sequence). CDR3 DNA: TGTGCCAGCAGCTTAGATAGGGGCTCCTATAATTCACCCCTCCACTTT. It translates to CASSLDRGSYNSPLHF.

The chain recombines TRBV11-2 with TRBJ2-7, with 7 nucleotides matching TRBD1. V dropped 5 bases and J dropped 2; count of bases not matched to a gene: 3. Germline CDR1 reads SGHAT; CDR2 reads FQNNGV. This CDR3 comprises 13 residues. DNA of the CDR3: TGTGCCAGCAGCCACGGACAGGCCTACGAGCAGTACTTC. Translated: CASSHGQAYEQYF.

The genes are TRBV30 and TRBJ1-6; D is unclear. Germline-derived CDR1 and CDR2 are GTSNPN and SVGIG (reference sequence). There are 13 residues in the CDR3. The germline V and J ends were trimmed by 3 bases and 8 bases, with 11 bases remaining between them. The CDR3 nucleotides read TGTGCCTGGAGATTCGTCCGGGATTCACCCCTCCACTTT. It encodes CAWRFVRDSPLHF.

J is TRBJ2-1 and V is TRBV5-4; TRBD1 agrees at 7 bases. The CDR3 is 14 residues long. Germline V gene sequence: CDR1 SGHNT, CDR2 YYREEE (reference sequence). The ends lost 4 bases at V and 5 bases at J; junction bases unmatched: 6. In DNA form, the CDR3 reads TGTGCCAGCAGCGCACGACAGGGAAACAATGAGCAGTTCTTC. Its translation is CASSARQGNNEQFF.

The rearrangement links TRBV3-1 (or the pseudogene TRBV3-2) to TRBJ2-3; TRBD2 aligns across 8 bases. The CDR3 runs 18 residues. The germline gives CDR1 LGHDT, CDR2 YNNKEL (reference sequence). Trimming removed 2 bases from V and 2 bases from J; junction bases left unmatched: 12. This CDR3 is CASSQPLGRGGNTDTQYF. The DNA of the CDR3 is TGTGCCAGCAGCCAACCTCTTGGCCGGGGGGGCAACACAGATACGCAGTATTTT.

This chain links TRBV5-4 with TRBJ2-7; 7 bases are a match to TRBD1. The CDR3 totals 14 residues. With V trimmed by 4 bases and J by 1 base, 5 bases remained unmatched. CDR1 and CDR2 from the germline V gene are SGHNT and YYREEE (reference sequence). CDR3 protein: CASSHRQGSYEQYF. DNA of the CDR3: TGTGCCAGCAGCCACCGACAGGGTTCCTACGAGCAGTACTTC.